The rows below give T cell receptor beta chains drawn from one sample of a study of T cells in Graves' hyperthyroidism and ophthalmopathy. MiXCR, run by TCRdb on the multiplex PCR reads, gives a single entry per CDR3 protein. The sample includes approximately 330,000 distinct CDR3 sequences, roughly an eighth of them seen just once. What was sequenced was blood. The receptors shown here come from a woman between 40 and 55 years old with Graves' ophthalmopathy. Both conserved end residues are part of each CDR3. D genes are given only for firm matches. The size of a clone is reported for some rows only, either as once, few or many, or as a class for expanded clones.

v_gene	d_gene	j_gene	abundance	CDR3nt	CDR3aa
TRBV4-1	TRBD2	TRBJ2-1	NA	TGCGCCAGCAGCCCTGTAGCGGGGGCCAACAATGAGCAGTTCTTC	CASSPVAGANNEQFF
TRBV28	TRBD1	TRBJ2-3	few	TGTGCCAGCAGTCTCGACAGGGAACGCACAGATACGCAGTATTTT	CASSLDRERTDTQYF
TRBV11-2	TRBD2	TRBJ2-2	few	TGTGCCAGCAGCTTAGATCAAAGGGCGGGAGGTCCGGCCGGGGAGCTGTTTTTT	CASSLDQRAGGPAGELFF
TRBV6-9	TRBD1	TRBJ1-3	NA	TGTGCCAGCAGTTATCAGGGACAGGGGTCAGGAAACACCATATATTTT	CASSYQGQGSGNTIYF
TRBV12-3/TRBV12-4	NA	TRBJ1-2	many	TGTGCCAGCAGTTTGTCAGGGCTAAACTATGGCTACACCTTC	CASSLSGLNYGYTF
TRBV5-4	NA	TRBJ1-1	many	TGTGCCAGCAGCCCGGAGATAATGAACACTGAAGCTTTCTTT	CASSPEIMNTEAFF
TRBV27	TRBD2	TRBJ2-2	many	TGTGCCAGCAGTCCCGGGGGGGGTCGGAACACCGGGGAGCTGTTTTTT	CASSPGGGRNTGELFF
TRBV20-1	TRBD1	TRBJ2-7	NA	TGCAGTGCTAGACGGGACAGGTGGAGGGACGAGCAGTACTTC	CSARRDRWRDEQYF
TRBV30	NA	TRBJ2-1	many	TGTGCCTGGAGTCAGGGTAGGGACAATGAGCAGTTCTTC	CAWSQGRDNEQFF
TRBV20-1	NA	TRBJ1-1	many	TGCAGTGCCCTTCGCGCAGTTGAAGCTTTCTTT	CSALRAVEAFF
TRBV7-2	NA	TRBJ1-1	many	TGTGCCAGCAGGCGACAGGTGAACACTGAAGCTTTCTTT	CASRRQVNTEAFF
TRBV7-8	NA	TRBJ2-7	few	TGTGCCAGCAGAGAATACCCCGGACCTCGGAGGGCCTACGAGCAGTACTTC	CASREYPGPRRAYEQYF
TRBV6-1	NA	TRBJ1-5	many	TGTGCCAGCAGTTCCCAGATGGGTCAGCCCCAGCATTTT	CASSSQMGQPQHF
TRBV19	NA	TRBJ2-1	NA	TGTGCCAGTACCCGGGGGGACATAGGGGGCAATGAGCAGTTCTTC	CASTRGDIGGNEQFF
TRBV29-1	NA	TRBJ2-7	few	TGCAGCGTTGGGATCAGGGCAATTCCTCCCTACGAGCAGTACTTC	CSVGIRAIPPYEQYF
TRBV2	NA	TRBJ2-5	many	TGTGCCAGCAGTAAAGGGGAGAGAGAGACCCAGTACTTC	CASSKGERETQYF
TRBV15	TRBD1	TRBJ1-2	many	TGTGCCACCAGCAGTGCTCCTAGAGTCGACAGGGTGTTATATGGCTACACCTTC	CATSSAPRVDRVLYGYTF
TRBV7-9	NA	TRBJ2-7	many	TGTGCCAGCAGCCCGCTGGGTGGGGGACCCCGCAAGCAGTACTTC	CASSPLGGGPRKQYF
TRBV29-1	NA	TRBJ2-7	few	TGCAGCGTTGAATGGGCAGGCGACGAGCAGTACTTC	CSVEWAGDEQYF
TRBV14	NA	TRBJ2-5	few	TGTGCCAGCAGCCCAGAAAAGGGAACCCTTCAAGAGACCCAGTACTTC	CASSPEKGTLQETQYF
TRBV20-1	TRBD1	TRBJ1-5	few	TGCAGTGCTAGAGTAGTCAGGGGGAGGAATCAGCCCCAGCATTTT	CSARVVRGRNQPQHF
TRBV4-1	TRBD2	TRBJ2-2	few	TGCGCCAGCGGCCATACTAGCGGGGGGCGCACCGGGGAGCTGTTTTTT	CASGHTSGGRTGELFF
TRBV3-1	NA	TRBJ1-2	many	TGTGCCAGCAGCCAGCATGAACTTAACTATGGCTACACCTTC	CASSQHELNYGYTF
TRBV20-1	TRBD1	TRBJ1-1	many	TGCAGTGCTAGAGATAAGGGCAGGGGGCACACTGAAGCTTTCTTT	CSARDKGRGHTEAFF
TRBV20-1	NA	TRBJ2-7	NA	TGCAGTGCTAGAGGCCTGGGCACTACCTACGAGCAGTACTTC	CSARGLGTTYEQYF
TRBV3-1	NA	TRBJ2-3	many	TGTGCCAGCAGCCAAGACCGGGACTTACAACACACAGATACGCAGTATTTT	CASSQDRDLQHTDTQYF
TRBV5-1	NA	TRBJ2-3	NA	TGCGCCAGCGGCTTGGGCGGGTCCAGCACAGATACGCAGTATTTT	CASGLGGSSTDTQYF
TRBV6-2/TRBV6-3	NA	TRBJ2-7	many	TGTGCCAGCAGTTACTCCGCAGGGTACAAGCAGTACTTC	CASSYSAGYKQYF
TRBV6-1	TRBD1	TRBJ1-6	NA	TGTGCCAGCATTGACAGGGCTTTCAGAAATTCACCCCTCCACTTT	CASIDRAFRNSPLHF
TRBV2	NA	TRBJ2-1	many	TGTGCCAGCGCCGAGGGGCGGAATGAGCAGTTCTTC	CASAEGRNEQFF
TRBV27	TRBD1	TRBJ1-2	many	TGTGCCAGCAGTGGACCGGACAGGGGAATGTATGGCTACACCTTC	CASSGPDRGMYGYTF
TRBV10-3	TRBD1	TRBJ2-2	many	TGTGCCATCAGTGCGGCACAGGGGGCAACCAGGGGAAACACCGGGGAGCTGTTTTTT	CAISAAQGATRGNTGELFF
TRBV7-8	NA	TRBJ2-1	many	TGTGCCAGCAGCTCATGGGGACTCGAGGACAATGAGCAGTTCTTC	CASSSWGLEDNEQFF
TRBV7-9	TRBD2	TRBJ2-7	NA	TGTGCCAGCAGCCGTTACCCGGGAGGCTGGGGCTACGAGCAGTACTTC	CASSRYPGGWGYEQYF
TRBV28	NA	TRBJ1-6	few	TGTGCCAGCAGTTTTACGGGCTCCTATAATTCACCCCTCCACTTT	CASSFTGSYNSPLHF
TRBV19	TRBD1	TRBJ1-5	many	TGTGCCAGTAGTATTGCCCTCAATCCGGGACAGGGGGCAGGGCAGCCCCAGCATTTT	CASSIALNPGQGAGQPQHF
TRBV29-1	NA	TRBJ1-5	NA	TGCAGCGTTGAAGAGGGCGCCAATCAGCCCCAGCATTTT	CSVEEGANQPQHF
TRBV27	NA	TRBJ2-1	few	TGTGCCAGCAGTTTACCCTGGGGAGAGCAGTTCTTC	CASSLPWGEQFF
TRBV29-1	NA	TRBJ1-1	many	TGCAGCGTTGTAGCCAGCATGAACACTGAAGCTTTCTTT	CSVVASMNTEAFF
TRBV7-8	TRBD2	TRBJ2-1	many	TGTGCCAGCAGCTTAGTGGGGACTAGCGTAGTCTACAATGAGCAGTTCTTC	CASSLVGTSVVYNEQFF
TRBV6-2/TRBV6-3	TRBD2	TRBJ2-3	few	TGTGCCAGCAGTTTAGCAACTAGCGGGAGAGCGACAGATACGCAGTATTTT	CASSLATSGRATDTQYF
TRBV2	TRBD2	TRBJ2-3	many	TGTGCCAGCAGCCTCTCTAGCGGGAGAATTTCAGATACGCAGTATTTT	CASSLSSGRISDTQYF
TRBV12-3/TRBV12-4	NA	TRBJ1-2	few	TGTGCCAGCGGTGAGCGTGTGCAAAATGGCTACACCTTC	CASGERVQNGYTF
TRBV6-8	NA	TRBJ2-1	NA	TGTGCCAGCAGCCGCGATGGGGGAAACTCCTACAATGAGCAGTTCTTC	CASSRDGGNSYNEQFF
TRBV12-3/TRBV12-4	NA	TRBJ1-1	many	TGTGCCAGCAGTTTAGTGGAGGGGGCTGAAGCTTTCTTT	CASSLVEGAEAFF
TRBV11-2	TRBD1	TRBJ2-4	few	TGTGCCAGCAGCTTACGACAGGGGACCAAAAACATTCAGTACTTC	CASSLRQGTKNIQYF
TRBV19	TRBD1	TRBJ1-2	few	TGTGCCAGTAGTATACGGGGACAGGGGAACTATGGCTACACCTTC	CASSIRGQGNYGYTF
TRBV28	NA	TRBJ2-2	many	TGTGCCAGCAGTTCCCAAAACACCGGGGAGCTGTTTTTT	CASSSQNTGELFF
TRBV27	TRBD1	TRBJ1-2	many	TGTGCCAGCAGTCCGGACAGGGACGGCTATGGCTACACCTTC	CASSPDRDGYGYTF
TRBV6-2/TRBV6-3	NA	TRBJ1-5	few	TGTGCCAGCAGTGACGGGACTTGGCGCTTGCCCCAGCATTTT	CASSDGTWRLPQHF
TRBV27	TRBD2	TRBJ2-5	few	TGTGCCAGCAGTTTTCTTTCAGCGGGAGAAGGATTCCAAGAGACCCAGTACTTC	CASSFLSAGEGFQETQYF
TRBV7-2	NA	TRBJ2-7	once	TGTGCCAGCAGCTCGACATCTGTCTACAATGAGCAGTACTTC	CASSSTSVYNEQYF
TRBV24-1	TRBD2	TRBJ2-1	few	TGTGCCACCAGTGTGGGCGGGAGGAGCTCCTACAATGAGCAGTTCTTC	CATSVGGRSSYNEQFF
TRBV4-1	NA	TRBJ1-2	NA	TGCGCCAGCAGCCAGGTCTACAGGGTTGATGGCTACACCTTC	CASSQVYRVDGYTF